These 10 T cell receptor beta chains share one sample of origin, sequenced in a study of PD-1 blockade in classical Hodgkin lymphoma. This table comes from immunoSEQ multiplex PCR, and its TCRdb copy is limited to in-frame clones, with some not included. This sample yields about 41,000 clones, of which around 69% are seen a single time; roughly 3% belongs to the top ten. The time point denotes: cycle 4 day 1 (C4D1), after 6 weeks of nivolumab. Exposure to brentuximab vedotin varied, and each patient had relapsed following autologous stem cell transplantation. Sequencing was performed on peripheral blood mononuclear cells (PBMCs), taken before the fourth cycle of nivolumab. Receptors originate from a human donor with classical Hodgkin lymphoma.

The V and J genes are TRBV28 and TRBJ1-5; 9 nucleotides match TRBD1. The CDR3 is made up of 14 amino acids. Per the germline V gene, CDR1 is MDHEN and CDR2 is SYDVKM. The V and J ends lost 4 bases and 6 bases, in that order; junction bases with no gene match: 4. CDR3 sequence reads: CASSSGTGSQPQHF. DNA for the CDR3: TGTGCCAGCAGTTCCGGGACAGGGAGTCAGCCCCAGCATTTT.

This clone was seen a single time. J is TRBJ2-7 and V is TRBV18, with 7 nucleotides matching TRBD1. CDR3 size: 18 residues. CDR1 is KGHSH and CDR2 is LQKENI in the germline V gene. V was clipped by 3 bases and J by 2 bases; unmatched bases: 16. The CDR3: CASSPGFGLVGTAYEQYF. CDR3 sequence (DNA): TGTGCCAGCTCACCGGGTTTCGGTCTAGTAGGGACAGCCTACGAGCAGTACTTC.

The chain recombines TRBV4-1 with TRBJ1-1; maybe TRBD1 (6 bases). The CDR3 totals 14 residues. V lost 4 bases to trimming and J lost 11 bases, with 20 bases between them. Germline CDR1 reads MGHRA; CDR2 reads YSYEKL. In DNA, the CDR3 is TGCGCCAGCAGCCTTGACCGACAGGAGACTCCGGCTTTCTTT. Protein: CASSLDRQETPAFF.

This chain links TRBV6-5 with TRBJ1-4, with a weak D call TRBD1 (5 bases). Looked up from germline, CDR1 is MNHEY and CDR2 is SVGAGI. The CDR3 extends over 15 amino acids. V was cut by 6 bases and J by 4 bases, with 15 bases left in between. The CDR3 bases are TGTGCCAGCAGCCCACCCAGGGAGGGTAATGAAAAACTGTTTTTT. It yields the protein CASSPPREGNEKLFF.

This clone was observed a handful of times. The V gene is TRBV25-1, the J gene TRBJ2-3; TRBD2 might be the D (6 bases). This CDR3 spans 14 amino acids. Trimming removed 3 bases at V and 0 bases at J, with 7 bases between. Germline values: CDR1 MGHDK, CDR2 SYGVNS. The CDR3 coding sequence is TGTGCCAGCAGTGAGGGAGGCAGCACAGATACGCAGTATTTT. This sequence encodes CASSEGGSTDTQYF.

The V and J genes are TRBV28 and TRBJ1-5; D possibly corresponds to TRBD1 (6 bases). The CDR3 totals 13 residues. Germline CDR1 and CDR2: MDHEN and SYDVKM. Trimming removed 8 bases from V and 3 bases from J, with 11 bases in between. This chain's CDR3 is CASARGYNQPQHF. The CDR3 bases are TGTGCCAGCGCCAGGGGTTACAATCAGCCCCAGCATTTT.

This clone came up a few times. The V gene is TRBV28, the J gene TRBJ1-5, with D perhaps matching TRBD1 (5 bases). The length of the CDR3 is 14 residues. Germline CDR1 is MDHEN and CDR2 is SYDVKM. V shed 6 bases and J shed 3 bases, with 12 bases lying between them. The CDR3 DNA is TGTGCCAGCAGCCCCCCCGGGGCCAATCAGCCCCAGCATTTT. The encoded protein is CASSPPGANQPQHF.

This clone appeared a few times. The chain carries TRBV27 and TRBJ1-2, with 7 bases matching TRBD1. The CDR3 has 16 residues. Trimming removed 0 bases from V and 4 bases from J; junction bases left unmatched: 8. Germline V gene sequence: CDR1 MNHEY, CDR2 SMNVEV (reference sequence). The CDR3 nucleotides are TGTGCCAGCAGTTTATCGACAGGGTACGGGATCTATGGCTACACCTTC. Translating it yields CASSLSTGYGIYGYTF.

The V call is TRBV5-1, the J call TRBJ2-7, with TRBD1 matching over 12 bases. Germline-derived CDR1 and CDR2 are SGHRS and YFSETQ. The CDR3 loop spans 18 amino acids. Trimming at V came to 3 bases and at J to 2 bases, leaving 12 bases not matched to a gene. CDR3 nucleotide sequence: TGCGCCAGCAGCTCATATGGGACAGGGGGCTCTCTGCCCTACGAGCAGTACTTC. Its translation: CASSSYGTGGSLPYEQYF.

The chain couples TRBV5-4 to TRBJ1-5; perhaps TRBD1 as D (5 bases). The V gene lost 4 bases and the J gene lost 5 bases, with 13 bases spanning the gap. Per germline, CDR1 SGHNT and CDR2 YYREEE (reference sequence). This CDR3 has 14 residues. The CDR3, as DNA: TGTGCCAGCAGCCCTAACCGGGACGATCAGCCCCAGCATTTT. Translating it yields CASSPNRDDQPQHF.